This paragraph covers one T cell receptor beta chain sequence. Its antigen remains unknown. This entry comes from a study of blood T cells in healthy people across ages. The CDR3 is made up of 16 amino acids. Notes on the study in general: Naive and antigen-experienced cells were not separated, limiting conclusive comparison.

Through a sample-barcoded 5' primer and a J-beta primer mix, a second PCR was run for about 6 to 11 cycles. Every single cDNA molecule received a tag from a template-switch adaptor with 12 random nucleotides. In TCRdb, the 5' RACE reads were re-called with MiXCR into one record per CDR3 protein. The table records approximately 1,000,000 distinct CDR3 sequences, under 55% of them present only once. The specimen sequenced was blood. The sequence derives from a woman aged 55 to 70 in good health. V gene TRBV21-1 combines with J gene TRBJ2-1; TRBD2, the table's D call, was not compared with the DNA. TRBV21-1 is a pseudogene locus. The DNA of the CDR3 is TGTGCCAGCAGCAAAGGAGGGACTAGCGGATACAATGAGCAGTTCTTC. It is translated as CASSKGGTSGYNEQFF.